A selection of T cell receptor beta chains follows, all from one sample in a study of post-analysis software for immune sequencing data. TCRdb re-called the PCR reads with MiXCR, one entry per CDR3 protein. The table lists 740,000 or so distinct CDR3 sequences, approximately 53% of them singletons. The specimen sequenced was blood. These TCRs come from a girl between 10 and 17 years old with multiple sclerosis. Both conserved end residues are part of each CDR3. The D gene is left open where the match is weak. Where a row states a size, it is once, few, many or the class of an expanded clone; other rows omit it.

V gene,clone size,D gene,J gene,CDR3 protein,CDR3 DNA
TRBV20-1,-,TRBD2,TRBJ2-3,CSARPRYRGLAGGPGTDTQYF,TGCAGTGCTAGGCCCCGGTACAGAGGGCTAGCGGGAGGGCCCGGAACAGATACGCAGTATTTT
TRBV29-1,-,-,TRBJ2-7,CSVRWAEISYEQYF,TGCAGCGTCCGCTGGGCGGAGATCTCCTACGAGCAGTACTTC
TRBV13,-,-,TRBJ2-3,CTSSSRGGSTDTQYF,TGTACCAGCAGCTCAAGGGGGGGAAGCACAGATACGCAGTATTTT
TRBV20-1,-,TRBD2,TRBJ2-1,CSARGLAAKGEQFF,TGCAGTGCCCGAGGACTAGCGGCTAAAGGGGAGCAGTTCTTC
TRBV12-3/TRBV12-4,-,-,TRBJ1-1,CASSLGPPNTEAFF,TGTGCCAGCAGTTTGGGACCGCCGAACACTGAAGCTTTCTTT
TRBV7-9,-,TRBD1,TRBJ2-4,CASSEISTGGEENIQYF,TGTGCCAGCAGCGAAATTTCGACAGGGGGCGAAGAAAACATTCAGTACTTC
TRBV20-1,-,-,TRBJ1-2,CSARPPLGTPANYGYTF,TGCAGTGCTAGACCTCCTCTTGGGACACCAGCTAACTATGGCTACACCTTC
TRBV21-1,few,-,TRBJ2-7,CANPAGQGEVEQYF,TGTGCCAACCCCGCGGGACAGGGGGAGGTCGAGCAGTACTTC
TRBV6-1,-,-,TRBJ1-1,CASSGDAARAFF,TGTGCCAGCAGCGGGGACGCAGCCAGAGCTTTCTTT
TRBV15,-,-,TRBJ1-2,CATSEQGDYGYTF,TGTGCCACCAGCGAACAGGGTGACTATGGCTACACCTTC
TRBV29-1,-,-,TRBJ2-7,CSVEDRSELRALEQYF,TGCAGCGTTGAAGACCGATCGGAGTTGAGGGCTCTCGAGCAGTACTTC
TRBV7-8,-,TRBD1,TRBJ1-1,CASSSGQVTNTEAFF,TGTGCCAGCAGCTCCGGACAGGTGACGAACACTGAAGCTTTCTTT
TRBV12-3/TRBV12-4,-,-,TRBJ2-3,CASSLGAGAGIDTQYF,TGTGCCAGCAGTTTAGGAGCAGGGGCCGGGATAGATACGCAGTATTTT
TRBV5-1,few,TRBD1,TRBJ1-1,CASSLAQGARNTEAFF,TGCGCCAGCAGCTTGGCCCAGGGGGCTCGGAACACTGAAGCTTTCTTT